A selection of T cell receptor beta chains follows, all from one sample in a study of control samples from healthy donors and cancer patients. The method was immunoSEQ multiplex PCR; TCRdb's version includes in-frame clones alone and lacks a portion of them. The data hold about 89,000 clones, with 86% observed a single time. Sequenced material: blood. Receptors were obtained from a young man in good health. CDR3s leave out the opening cysteine and the closing phenylalanine or tryptophan.

j_call v_call cdr3_aa
TRBJ1-4 TRBV30 AWSLGQTNEKLF
TRBJ1-5 TRBV19 ASTGQFSSNQPQH
TRBJ2-5 TRBV3-1/TRBV3-2 ASSQGGGRKTQY
TRBJ1-2 TRBV24-1 AARPGYGYT
TRBJ2-1 TRBV11-2 ASSLNWAGGPYNEQF
TRBJ1-6 TRBV2 ASSAPPGQGANSPLH
TRBJ1-3 TRBV7-9 ASSLDRGAISGNTIY
TRBJ2-1 TRBV29-1 SVEDLDRGISYNEQF
TRBJ2-5 TRBV9 ASSPPRGGRETQY
TRBJ2-2 TRBV9 ASSSQGGTGELF
TRBJ1-2 TRBV10-3 AIRMDRNYGYT
TRBJ1-1 TRBV18 ASSPQPGSNTEAF
TRBJ1-1 TRBV2 ASSEALLSGRGVAF
TRBJ1-3 TRBV15 ATSRVPVSGNTIY
TRBJ2-3 TRBV30 AGGALAGGADTQY
TRBJ2-3 TRBV5-1 ASSPGIQPDTQY
TRBJ2-7 TRBV7-8 ASSHTGLAGGPRQY
TRBJ1-3 TRBV30 AWSAGTTGNTIY
TRBJ2-6 TRBV2 ACQTTGANVLT
TRBJ2-3 TRBV2 ASSPRQETQY
TRBJ1-5 TRBV5-1 ASSLDGQGGNQPQH
TRBJ2-5 TRBV19 ASSSSGTTGPETQY
TRBJ1-2 TRBV28 ASRRTGGFSYT
TRBJ2-2 TRBV5-6 ASSSWANLRGGNTGELF
TRBJ2-5 TRBV5-8 ASSSDRQETQY
TRBJ1-3 TRBV5-1 ASSPLPSGNTIY
TRBJ2-1 TRBV30 AWSVPMGLQF
TRBJ1-1 TRBV19 ASSRTLGPGTEAF
TRBJ2-1 TRBV9 ASSGIAGGGTYNEQF
TRBJ1-1 TRBV9 ASSEGQGRTEAF
TRBJ1-1 TRBV4-1 ASSQSGQGRTEAF
TRBJ2-2 TRBV5-1 ASSFGPRQGGTGELF
TRBJ1-1 TRBV7-2 ASSLSDSPNTEAF
TRBJ1-3 TRBV28 ASTDRRGGTIY
TRBJ2-5 TRBV5-1 ASSFSGLSQETQY
TRBJ2-1 TRBV5-6 ASSSLREQF
TRBJ1-2 TRBV28 ASSLLGAYGYT
TRBJ1-2 TRBV6-1 ASSVGTYGQGYGYT
TRBJ2-3 TRBV7-6 ASSPRQGGTDTQY
TRBJ1-5 TRBV27 ASSPRPRDQPQH
TRBJ1-1 TRBV5-6 ASSLLGNTEAF
TRBJ2-6 TRBV19 ASSIDWASPSGANVLT
TRBJ2-2 TRBV5-5 ARSLGGGPITGELF
TRBJ2-3 TRBV5-1 ASSSNTDTQY
TRBJ2-5 TRBV4-1 ASSQVGRGGRETQY
TRBJ2-3 TRBV9 ASSPHTDTQY
TRBJ1-2 TRBV6-5 ASTGGRGSNYGYT
TRBJ2-5 TRBV24-1 ATSDATGGGETQY
TRBJ2-3 TRBV9 ASSVAEGPVGDTQY
TRBJ1-2 TRBV12-3/TRBV12-4 ASSSQGGYGYT
TRBJ2-5 TRBV5-8 ASSPGQGETQY
TRBJ2-2 TRBV7-9 ASSGGVGTGELF
TRBJ1-2 TRBV6-5 AAGQLYGYT
TRBJ1-1 TRBV19 ASSMSGTMGEAF
TRBJ1-5 TRBV27 ASRLTGSNQPQH
TRBJ1-1 TRBV24-1 ATSEGGQGAEAF
TRBJ1-4 TRBV6-5 ASSSRGYEKLF
TRBJ1-3 TRBV6-5 ASSTGRSSGNTIY